These T cell receptor beta chains were read from a single sample in a study of tumor and adjacent non-tumor tissue in lung cancer. TCRdb used MiXCR to reprocess the multiplex PCR reads, holding one entry per CDR3 protein. Among roughly 90,000 distinct CDR3 sequences listed, around 80% were seen once. Sequences were obtained from distant non-tumor lung tissue. The receptors were gathered from a woman aged 45-65 years with non-small cell lung cancer. CDR3s include the opening cysteine and the closing phenylalanine or tryptophan. The order of the fields is D gene, clone size, V gene, J gene, CDR3 DNA, CDR3 protein. A D gene is named only where the DNA matches it firmly. The listing skips clone size in some rows; elsewhere it reads once, few, many or a size class.

>-|many|TRBV20-1|TRBJ2-7
TGCAGTGCTAGTCTTAGCAGATTTACCAACGAGCAGTACTTC
CSASLSRFTNEQYF
>TRBD2|once|TRBV6-1|TRBJ2-3
TGTGTCAGCAGTTTACTGACTAGCGGGAGTGATACGCAGTATTTT
CVSSLLTSGSDTQYF
>TRBD1|-|TRBV12-3/TRBV12-4|TRBJ1-1
TGTGCCAGCAGCCTCCGACAGGGGCAGAACACTGAAGCTCTCTTT
CASSLRQGQNTEALF
>TRBD2|-|TRBV11-1|TRBJ2-1
TGTATCAGCAGCCCCGGGACTAGCGGCGAAAATGAGCAGTTCTTC
CISSPGTSGENEQFF
>-|-|TRBV6-5|TRBJ1-5
TGTGCCAGCAGTTACGACCGGGCCGCAGATATGCCCCAGCATTTT
CASSYDRAADMPQHF
>TRBD2|-|TRBV6-6|TRBJ2-3
TGTGCCAGCACTCCAACGATCCTAGCGGGAAACACAGATACGCAGTATTTT
CASTPTILAGNTDTQYF
>-|many|TRBV20-1|TRBJ2-7
TGCAGTGCTAGAGGCGCCTGGAAATACGAGCAGTACTTC
CSARGAWKYEQYF
>TRBD1|many|TRBV6-5|TRBJ1-2
TGTGCCAGCAGTTCAGGGGGCTATGGCTACACCTTC
CASSSGGYGYTF
>TRBD2|-|TRBV4-2|TRBJ2-7
TGTGCCAGAAGCATAGAGCCTAGCGGGAGCTACGAGCAGTACTTC
CARSIEPSGSYEQYF
>-|-|TRBV20-1|TRBJ1-5
TGCTGTGCTAGAGATATTCGTGGAGCGGGTTCCTTCGCTCAGCCCCAGCATTTT
CCARDIRGAGSFAQPQHF